The T cell receptor beta chain described here comes from a study of metastatic and nonmetastatic thyroid tumors. Turning to the study itself: The study looked at repertoires side by side in blood and in tumor or nodule tissue from malignant and benign thyroid patients.

Authors' data handling: Built for papillary thyroid cancer, a distant-metastasis classifier drew on CDR3 differences across clinicopathological groups. TCRdb used MiXCR to call clones anew from the PCR reads. The V and J calls and clone size are TCRdb's, not the authors'. The repertoire includes under 55,000 clones, under 20% of them detected once, and 2.5% to 3% sits in the top ten. Whole-study findings and limits: Significantly higher TCR beta diversity was reportedly seen in malignant thyroid tumors than benign nodules, in blood and tumor.

Patients had received no treatment of any kind before thyroid surgery. In this sample, this clone turned up many times. Its antigen remains unidentified. CDR3 size: 16 residues. CDR1 is MNHNS and CDR2 is SASEGT in the germline V gene. Trimming pared 6 bases from V and 4 bases from J, leaving 18 bases between. Sequencing was carried out using blood. This receptor was taken from a female donor with papillary thyroid cancer or a benign thyroid nodule (not recorded which). Some clones in this sample may be carry-over from other donors' samples. This sequence joins TRBV6-1 and TRBJ2-2, with no clear D. The DNA of the CDR3 is TGTGCCAGCAGACCCCTACTCTCGGGTGGCACCGGGGAGCTGTTTTTT. It translates to CASRPLLSGGTGELFF.